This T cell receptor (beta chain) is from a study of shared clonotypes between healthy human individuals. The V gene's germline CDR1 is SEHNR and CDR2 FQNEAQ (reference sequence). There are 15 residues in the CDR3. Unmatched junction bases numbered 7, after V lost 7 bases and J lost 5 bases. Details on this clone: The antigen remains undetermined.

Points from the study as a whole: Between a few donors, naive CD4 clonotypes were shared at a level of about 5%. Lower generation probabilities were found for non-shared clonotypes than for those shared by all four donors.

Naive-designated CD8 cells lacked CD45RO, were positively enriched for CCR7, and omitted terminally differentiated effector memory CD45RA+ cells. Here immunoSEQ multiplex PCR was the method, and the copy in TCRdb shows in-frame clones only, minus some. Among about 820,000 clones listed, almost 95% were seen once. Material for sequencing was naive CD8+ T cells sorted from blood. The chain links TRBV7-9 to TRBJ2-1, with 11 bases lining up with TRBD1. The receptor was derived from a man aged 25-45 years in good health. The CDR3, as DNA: TGTGCCAGCACTCCCCGGGACAGGGGGAACAATGAGCAGTTCTTC. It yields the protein CASTPRDRGNNEQFF.